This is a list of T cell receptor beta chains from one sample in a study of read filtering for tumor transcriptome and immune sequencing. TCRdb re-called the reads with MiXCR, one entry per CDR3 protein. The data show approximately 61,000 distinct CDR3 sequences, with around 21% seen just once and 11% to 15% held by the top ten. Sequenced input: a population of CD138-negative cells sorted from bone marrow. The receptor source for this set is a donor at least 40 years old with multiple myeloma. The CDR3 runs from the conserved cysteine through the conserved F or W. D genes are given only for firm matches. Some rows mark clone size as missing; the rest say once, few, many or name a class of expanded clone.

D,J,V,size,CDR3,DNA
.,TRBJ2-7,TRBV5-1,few,CASSPASYEQYF,TGCGCCAGCAGCCCTGCCTCCTACGAGCAGTACTTC
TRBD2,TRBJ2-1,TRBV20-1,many,CSAEVSGGGYNEQFF,TGCAGTGCGGAAGTTAGCGGGGGGGGCTACAATGAGCAGTTCTTC
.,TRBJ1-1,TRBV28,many,CASSLGGASNTEAFF,TGTGCCAGCAGTTTAGGGGGGGCTAGTAACACTGAAGCTTTCTTT
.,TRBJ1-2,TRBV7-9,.,CASSPSPGQANGYTF,TGTGCCAGCAGCCCTTCTCCGGGACAAGCAAATGGCTACACCTTC
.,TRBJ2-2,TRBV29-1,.,CSVRGQLRGKLFF,TGCAGCGTTAGAGGACAGCTTAGGGGGAAGCTGTTTTTT
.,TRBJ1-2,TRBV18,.,CASSPLDAGYGYTF,TGTGCCAGCTCACCATTAGATGCGGGCTATGGCTACACCTTC
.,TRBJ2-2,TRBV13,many,CASSYRGGIGELFF,TGTGCCAGCAGCTATCGGGGCGGGATCGGGGAGCTGTTTTTT
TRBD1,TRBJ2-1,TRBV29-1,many,CSVEGQGSSYNEQFF,TGCAGCGTTGAGGGACAGGGGAGCTCCTACAATGAGCAGTTCTTC
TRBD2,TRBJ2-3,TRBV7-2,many,CASRIFGRGATDTQYF,TGTGCCAGCAGAATATTCGGGCGGGGGGCCACAGATACGCAGTATTTT
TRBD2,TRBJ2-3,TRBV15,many,CATSRDAGGTDTQYF,TGTGCCACCAGCAGAGATGCGGGGGGGACAGATACGCAGTATTTT
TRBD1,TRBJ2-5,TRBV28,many,CASSPSRGGETQYF,TGTGCCAGCAGTCCCTCTCGAGGGGGCGAGACCCAGTACTTC
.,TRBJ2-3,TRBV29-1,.,CSVPKGANTQCF,TGCAGCGTACCGAAGGGCGCAAATACGCAGTGTTTT
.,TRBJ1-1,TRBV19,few,CASKAGTEAFF,TGTGCCAGTAAGGCGGGTACTGAAGCTTTCTTT
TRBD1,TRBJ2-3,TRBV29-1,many,CSAGQGAGDTQYF,TGCAGCGCGGGACAGGGCGCCGGAGATACGCAGTATTTT
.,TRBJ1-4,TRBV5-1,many,CASSPKLGSANEKLFF,TGCGCCAGCAGCCCAAAATTGGGGTCGGCTAATGAAAAACTGTTTTTT
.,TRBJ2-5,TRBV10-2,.,CASRDGVETQYF,TGCGCCAGCAGGGACGGCGTGGAGACCCAGTACTTC
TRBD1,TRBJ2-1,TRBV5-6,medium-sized,CASSFPPGQGRMFF,TGTGCCAGCAGCTTTCCGCCGGGACAGGGGAGGATGTTCTTC
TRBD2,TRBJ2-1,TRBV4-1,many,CASSQDLASRGGRDEQFF,TGCGCCAGCAGCCAAGATCTTGCCTCGCGGGGGGGCCGCGATGAGCAGTTCTTC
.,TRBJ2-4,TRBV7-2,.,CASRQGLAKNIQYF,TGTGCCAGCCGCCAGGGACTAGCCAAAAACATTCAGTACTTC
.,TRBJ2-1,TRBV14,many,CASSQDQTGLIHYNEQFF,TGTGCCAGCAGCCAAGATCAAACAGGGTTAATCCACTACAATGAGCAGTTCTTC
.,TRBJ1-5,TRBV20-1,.,CSAEGGSFWSKQPQHF,TGCAGTGCCGAAGGAGGGTCGTTTTGGAGCAAGCAGCCCCAGCATTTT
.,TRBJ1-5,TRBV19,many,CASALVVKGNQPQHF,TGTGCCAGTGCCCTGGTGGTTAAGGGCAATCAGCCCCAGCATTTT
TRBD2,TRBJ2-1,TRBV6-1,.,CASSDPGLAGGPDQFF,TGTGCCAGCAGTGACCCGGGACTAGCGGGGGGGCCCGATCAGTTCTTC
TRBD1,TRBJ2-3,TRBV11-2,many,CASSLGSQGAKRQYF,TGTGCCAGCAGCTTAGGGAGCCAGGGGGCGAAAAGGCAGTATTTT
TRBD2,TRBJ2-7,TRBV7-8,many,CASSPGLAVSSYEQYF,TGTGCCAGCAGCCCCGGCCTAGCGGTCTCTTCCTACGAGCAGTACTTC
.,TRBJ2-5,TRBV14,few,CASSGEETQYF,TGTGCCAGCAGCGGGGAAGAGACCCAGTACTTC
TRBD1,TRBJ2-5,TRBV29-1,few,CSVEARDSQETQYF,TGCAGCGTTGAAGCCCGGGACAGCCAAGAGACCCAGTACTTC
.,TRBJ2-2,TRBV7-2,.,CASSVSETGELFF,TGTGCCAGCAGCGTGTCAGAGACCGGGGAGCTGTTTTTT
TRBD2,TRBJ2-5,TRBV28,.,CASRLGSSGAPSETQYF,TGTGCCAGCAGGTTGGGAAGTAGCGGGGCCCCGAGCGAGACCCAGTACTTC
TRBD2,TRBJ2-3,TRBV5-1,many,CASSIGLAASTDTQYF,TGCGCCAGCAGCATCGGACTAGCGGCTAGCACAGATACGCAGTATTTT
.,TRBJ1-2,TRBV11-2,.,CASSSNWNGYTF,TGTGCCAGCAGCTCGAACTGGAATGGCTACACCTTC
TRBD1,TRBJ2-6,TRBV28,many,CASSSKFRGPGANVLTF,TGTGCCAGCAGTTCAAAGTTTAGGGGGCCTGGGGCCAACGTCCTGACTTTC
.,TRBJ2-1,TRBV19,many,CASMGRRNEQFF,TGTGCCAGTATGGGCAGGCGCAATGAGCAGTTCTTC
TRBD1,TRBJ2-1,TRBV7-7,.,CAGSLGDRANEQFF,TGTGCTGGCAGCTTAGGGGACAGGGCGAATGAGCAGTTCTTT